Sequencing of this T cell receptor (beta chain) was carried out in a study of immune heterogeneity within non-small cell lung tumors. Amplifying TCR beta CDR3 involved multiplex PCR carried out with 32 V and 13 J primers. TCRdb used MiXCR to reprocess the multiplex PCR reads, holding one entry per CDR3 protein. The sample includes about 2,700 distinct CDR3 sequences, around 59% of them seen just once. Germline CDR1 reads SNHLY; CDR2 reads FYNNEI. V gave up 3 bases and J gave up 5 bases, with 7 bases separating them. CDR3 length: 12 residues. Only a few counts were recorded for this clonotype. Bulk tumor genomic DNA constituted the template, at 600 ng per sample. Every primary tumor yielded several biopsies, spaced far apart, that were taken during surgery. These patients got curative surgery after being newly diagnosed with untreated non-small cell lung cancer.

The material sequenced was lung tumor tissue. The receptor comes from a man in his sixties or seventies with non-small cell lung cancer. The chain employs TRBV2 and TRBJ1-1, with D possibly matching TRBD1 (5 bases). The CDR3 DNA sequence: TGTGCCAGCAGTGACGGGGGTACTGAAGCTTTCTTT. Translating gives CASSDGGTEAFF.